This T cell receptor beta chain was documented in a study of a mutant IDH1 vaccine in newly diagnosed glioma. Assay: immunoSEQ multiplex PCR; the TCRdb copy retains only in-frame clones and omits some. The sample carries 50,000 to 65,000 clones, less than 70% recorded once. Turning to this clone: Its antigen is still unknown.

The germline CDR1 and CDR2 sequences are LNHDA and SQIVND (reference sequence). This CDR3 comprises 14 residues. V dropped 8 bases and J dropped 1 base, with 14 bases sitting between them. Time point noted: week 47, end of study. Every vaccine dose comprised 300 ug of mutant IDH1 20-mer peptide plus topical imiquimod. Donors had new WHO grade 3 or 4 IDH1-mutant, ATRX-lost astrocytomas. Here the sequenced sample was peripheral blood mononuclear cells (PBMCs), taken from a glioma patient whose treatment included an IDH1 peptide vaccine. The chain recombines TRBV19 with TRBJ1-1; D gene uncertain. This receptor was taken from a man aged 35-49 years with glioma. Some clones in this sample may be carry-over from other donors' samples. The CDR3 loop is CASQYGPGNTEAFF. In DNA, the CDR3 is TGTGCCAGTCAGTATGGCCCAGGGAACACTGAAGCTTTCTTT.